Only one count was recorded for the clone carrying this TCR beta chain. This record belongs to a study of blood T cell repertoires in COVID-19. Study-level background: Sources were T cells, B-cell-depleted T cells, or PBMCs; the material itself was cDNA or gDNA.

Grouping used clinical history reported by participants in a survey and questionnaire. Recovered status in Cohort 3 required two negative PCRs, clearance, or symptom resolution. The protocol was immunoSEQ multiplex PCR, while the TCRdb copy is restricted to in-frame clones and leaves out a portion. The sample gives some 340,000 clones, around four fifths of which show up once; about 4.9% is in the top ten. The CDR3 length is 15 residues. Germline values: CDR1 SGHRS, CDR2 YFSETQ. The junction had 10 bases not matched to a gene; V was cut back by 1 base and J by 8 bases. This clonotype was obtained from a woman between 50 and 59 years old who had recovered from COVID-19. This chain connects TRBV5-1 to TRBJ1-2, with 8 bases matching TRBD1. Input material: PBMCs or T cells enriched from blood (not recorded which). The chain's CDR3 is CASSLSGTGGEGYTF. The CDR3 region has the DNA TGCGCCAGCAGCTTGTCCGGGACAGGCGGAGAGGGCTACACCTTC.